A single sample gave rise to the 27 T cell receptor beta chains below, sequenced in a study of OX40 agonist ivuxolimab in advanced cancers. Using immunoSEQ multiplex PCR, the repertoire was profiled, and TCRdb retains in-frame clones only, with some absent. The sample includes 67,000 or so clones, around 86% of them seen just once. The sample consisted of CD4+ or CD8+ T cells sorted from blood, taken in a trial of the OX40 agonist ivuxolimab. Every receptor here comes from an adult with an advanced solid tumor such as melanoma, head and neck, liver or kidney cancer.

As DNA, the CDR3 is TGTGCCAGTAGTACAGGGACAGAAGAGACCCAGTACTTC. Its translation is CASSTGTEETQYF. The V and J genes are TRBV19 and TRBJ2-5; 7 bases are a match to TRBD1. The germline gives CDR1 LNHDA, CDR2 SQIVND (reference sequence). The J segment lost 3 bases and the V segment lost 4 bases, leaving 2 bases of the junction unmatched. The CDR3 sequence is 13 residues long.

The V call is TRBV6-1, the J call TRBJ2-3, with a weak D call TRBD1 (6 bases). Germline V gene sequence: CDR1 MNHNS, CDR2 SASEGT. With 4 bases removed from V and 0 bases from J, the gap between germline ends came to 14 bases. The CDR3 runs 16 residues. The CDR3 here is CASSVGTTPSTDTQYF. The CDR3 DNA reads TGTGCCAGCAGTGTAGGGACAACGCCTAGCACAGATACGCAGTATTTT.

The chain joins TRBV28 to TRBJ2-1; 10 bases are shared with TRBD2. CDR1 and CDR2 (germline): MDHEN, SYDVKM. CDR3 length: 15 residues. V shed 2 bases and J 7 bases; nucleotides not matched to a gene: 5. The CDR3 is CASSLGLAGANEQFF. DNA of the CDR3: TGTGCCAGCAGTTTAGGTCTAGCGGGGGCTAATGAGCAGTTCTTC.

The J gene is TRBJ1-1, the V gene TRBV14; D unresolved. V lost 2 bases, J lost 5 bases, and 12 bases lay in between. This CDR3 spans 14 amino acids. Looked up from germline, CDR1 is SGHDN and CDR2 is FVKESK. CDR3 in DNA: TGTGCCAGCAGCCAATTAAGGGATGCGACTGAAGCTTTCTTT. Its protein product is CASSQLRDATEAFF.

The CDR3 loop is CASSEVRGGAETQYF. In DNA form, the CDR3 reads TGTGCCAGCAGTGAGGTTAGAGGGGGTGCAGAGACCCAGTACTTC. This rearrangement joins TRBV2 to TRBJ2-5; D is possibly TRBD1 (6 bases). The CDR3 is 15 amino acids. V was pared by 3 bases and J by 4 bases, with 15 bases between. The germline V gene encodes CDR1 SNHLY and CDR2 FYNNEI.

The CDR3 DNA reads as TGTGCCAGCAGCCAAGTCGAGGTAGATGGAAACACCATATATTTT. Its protein product is CASSQVEVDGNTIYF. The chain uses TRBV4-2 and TRBJ1-3, with D uncertain. CDR1 LGHNA and CDR2 YNFKEQ come from the germline V gene. V lost 1 base and J lost 3, with 10 bases in between. The CDR3 has 15 amino acids.

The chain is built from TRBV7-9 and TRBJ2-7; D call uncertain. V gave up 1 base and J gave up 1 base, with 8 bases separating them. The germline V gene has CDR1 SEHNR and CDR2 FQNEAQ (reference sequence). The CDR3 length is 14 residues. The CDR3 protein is CASSLEDLSYEQYF. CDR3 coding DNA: TGTGCCAGCAGCTTAGAAGACCTATCCTACGAGCAGTACTTC. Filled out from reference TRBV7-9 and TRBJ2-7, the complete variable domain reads DTGVSQNPRHKITKRGQNVTFRCDPISEHNRLYWYRQTLGQGPEFLTYFQNEAQLEKSRLLSDRFSAERPKGSFSTLEIQRTEQGDSAMYLCASSLEDLSYEQYFGPGTRLTVT.

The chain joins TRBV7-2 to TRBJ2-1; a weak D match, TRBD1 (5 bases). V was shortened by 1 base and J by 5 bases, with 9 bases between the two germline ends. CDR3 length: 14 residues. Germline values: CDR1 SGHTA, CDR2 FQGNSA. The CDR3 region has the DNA TGTGCCAGCAGCTTAGGCGGACAAAACAATGAGCAGTTCTTC. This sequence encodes CASSLGGQNNEQFF.

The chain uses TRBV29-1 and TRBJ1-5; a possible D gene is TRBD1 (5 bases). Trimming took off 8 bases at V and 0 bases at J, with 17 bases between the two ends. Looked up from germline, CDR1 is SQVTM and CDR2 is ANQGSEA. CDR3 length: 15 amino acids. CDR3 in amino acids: CSPSWRDYSNQPQHF. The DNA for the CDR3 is TGCAGCCCCTCCTGGCGGGACTATAGCAATCAGCCCCAGCATTTT.

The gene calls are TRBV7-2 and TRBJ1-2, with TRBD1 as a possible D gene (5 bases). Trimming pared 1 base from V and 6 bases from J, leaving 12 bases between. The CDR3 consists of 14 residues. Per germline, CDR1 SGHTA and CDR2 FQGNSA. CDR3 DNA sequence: TGTGCCAGCAGCTTAGGGAGGGACGGACATGGCTACACCTTC. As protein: CASSLGRDGHGYTF.

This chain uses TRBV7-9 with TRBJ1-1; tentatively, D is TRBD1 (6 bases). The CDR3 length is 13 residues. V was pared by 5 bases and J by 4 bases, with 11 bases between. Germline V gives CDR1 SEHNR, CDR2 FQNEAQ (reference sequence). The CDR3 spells CASSVQGGTEAFF. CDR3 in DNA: TGTGCCAGCAGCGTACAGGGTGGCACTGAAGCTTTCTTT.

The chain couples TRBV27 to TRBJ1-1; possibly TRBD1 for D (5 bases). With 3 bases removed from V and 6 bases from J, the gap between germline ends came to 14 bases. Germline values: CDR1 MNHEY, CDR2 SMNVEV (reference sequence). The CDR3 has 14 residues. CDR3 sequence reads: CASSFKAWDPEAFF. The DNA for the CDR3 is TGTGCCAGCAGTTTCAAAGCCTGGGACCCTGAAGCTTTCTTT.

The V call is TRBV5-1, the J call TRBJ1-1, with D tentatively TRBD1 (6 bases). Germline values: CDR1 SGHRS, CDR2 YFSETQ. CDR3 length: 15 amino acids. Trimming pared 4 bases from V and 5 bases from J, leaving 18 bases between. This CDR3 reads CASSKPVDRLTEAFF. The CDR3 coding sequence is TGCGCCAGCAGCAAACCTGTAGACAGGTTGACTGAAGCTTTCTTT.

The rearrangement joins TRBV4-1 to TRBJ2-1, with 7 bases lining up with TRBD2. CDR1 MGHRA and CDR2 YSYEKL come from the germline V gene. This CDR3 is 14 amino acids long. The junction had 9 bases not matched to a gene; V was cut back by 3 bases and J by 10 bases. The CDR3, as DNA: TGCGCCAGCAGCCATCCCCGGGGTAGCGGGGAGCAGTTCTTC. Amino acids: CASSHPRGSGEQFF.

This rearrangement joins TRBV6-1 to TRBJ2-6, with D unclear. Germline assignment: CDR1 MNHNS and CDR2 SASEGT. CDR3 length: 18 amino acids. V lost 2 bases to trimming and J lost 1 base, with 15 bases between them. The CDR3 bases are TGTGCCAGCAGTGAAAAAAGACTCTTTCGTTCTGGGGCCAACGTCCTGACTTTC. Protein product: CASSEKRLFRSGANVLTF.

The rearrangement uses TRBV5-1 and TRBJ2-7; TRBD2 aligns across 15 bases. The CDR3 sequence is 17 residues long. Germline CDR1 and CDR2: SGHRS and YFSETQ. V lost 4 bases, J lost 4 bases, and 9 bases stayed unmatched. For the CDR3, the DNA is TGCGCCAGCAGCCCCAGGACTAGCGGGGGGGCCGTGTACGAGCAGTACTTC. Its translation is CASSPRTSGGAVYEQYF.

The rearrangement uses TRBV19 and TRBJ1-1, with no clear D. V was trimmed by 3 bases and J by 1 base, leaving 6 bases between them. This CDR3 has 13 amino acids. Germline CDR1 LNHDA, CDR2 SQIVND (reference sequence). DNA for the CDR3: TGTGCCAGTAGTATGACCGAGAACACTGAAGCTTTCTTT. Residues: CASSMTENTEAFF.

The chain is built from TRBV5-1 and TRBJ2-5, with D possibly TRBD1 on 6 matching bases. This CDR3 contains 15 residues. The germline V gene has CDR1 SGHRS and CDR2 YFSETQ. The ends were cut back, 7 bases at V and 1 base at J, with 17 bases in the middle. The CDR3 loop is CASELPSDSQETQYF. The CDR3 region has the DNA TGCGCCAGCGAGCTTCCCTCGGACAGCCAAGAGACCCAGTACTTC. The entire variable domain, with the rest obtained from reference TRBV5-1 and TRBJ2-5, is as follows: KAGVTQTPRYLIKTRGQQVTLSCSPISGHRSVSWYQQTPGQGLQFLFEYFSETQRNKGNFPGRFSGRQFSNSRSEMNVSTLELGDSALYLCASELPSDSQETQYFGPGTRLLVL.

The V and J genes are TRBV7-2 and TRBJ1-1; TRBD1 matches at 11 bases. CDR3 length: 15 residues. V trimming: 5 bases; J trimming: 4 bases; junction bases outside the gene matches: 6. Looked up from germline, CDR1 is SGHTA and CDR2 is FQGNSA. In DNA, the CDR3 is TGTGCCAGCAGCACGGTGGGGACAGGGGGCACTGAAGCTTTCTTT. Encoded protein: CASSTVGTGGTEAFF.

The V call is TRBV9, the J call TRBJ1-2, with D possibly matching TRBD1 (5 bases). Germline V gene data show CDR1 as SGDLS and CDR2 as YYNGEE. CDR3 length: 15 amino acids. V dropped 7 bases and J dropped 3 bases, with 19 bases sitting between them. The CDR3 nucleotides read TGTGCCAGCTCACGACGGGGGGTAAAGGACTATGGCTACACCTTC. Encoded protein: CASSRRGVKDYGYTF. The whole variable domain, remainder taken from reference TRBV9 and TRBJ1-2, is DSGVTQTPKHLITATGQRVTLRCSPRSGDLSVYWYQQSLDQGLQFLIQYYNGEERAKGNILERFSAQQFPDLHSELNLSSLELGDSALYFCASSRRGVKDYGYTFGSGTRLTVV.

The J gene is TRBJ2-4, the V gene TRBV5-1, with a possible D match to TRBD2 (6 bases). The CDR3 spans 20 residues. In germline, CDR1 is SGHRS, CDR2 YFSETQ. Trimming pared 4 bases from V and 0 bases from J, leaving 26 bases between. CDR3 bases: TGCGCCAGCAGCCCCGAAGGGACGGTCCGGGACTCCTTAGCCAAAAACATTCAGTACTTC. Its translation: CASSPEGTVRDSLAKNIQYF. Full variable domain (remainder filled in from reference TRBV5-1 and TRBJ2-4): KAGVTQTPRYLIKTRGQQVTLSCSPISGHRSVSWYQQTPGQGLQFLFEYFSETQRNKGNFPGRFSGRQFSNSRSEMNVSTLELGDSALYLCASSPEGTVRDSLAKNIQYFGAGTRLSVL.

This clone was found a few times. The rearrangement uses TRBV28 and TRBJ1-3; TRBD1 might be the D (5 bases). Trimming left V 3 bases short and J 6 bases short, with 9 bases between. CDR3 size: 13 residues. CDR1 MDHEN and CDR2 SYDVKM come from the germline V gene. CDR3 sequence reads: CASSLSRANTIYF. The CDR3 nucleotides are TGTGCCAGCAGTTTGAGCAGGGCAAACACCATATATTTT. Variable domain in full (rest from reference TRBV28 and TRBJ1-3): DVKVTQSSRYLVKRTGEKVFLECVQDMDHENMFWYRQDPGLGLRLIYFSYDVKMKEKGDIPEGYSVSREKKERFSLILESASTNQTSMYLCASSLSRANTIYFGEGSWLTVV.

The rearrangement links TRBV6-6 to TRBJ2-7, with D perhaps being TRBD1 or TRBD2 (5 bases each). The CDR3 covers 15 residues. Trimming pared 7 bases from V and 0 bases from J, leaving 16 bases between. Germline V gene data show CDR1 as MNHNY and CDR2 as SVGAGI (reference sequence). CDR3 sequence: CASTTGTVSSYEQYF. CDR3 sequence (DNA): TGTGCCAGCACCACTGGGACGGTGAGCTCCTACGAGCAGTACTTC.

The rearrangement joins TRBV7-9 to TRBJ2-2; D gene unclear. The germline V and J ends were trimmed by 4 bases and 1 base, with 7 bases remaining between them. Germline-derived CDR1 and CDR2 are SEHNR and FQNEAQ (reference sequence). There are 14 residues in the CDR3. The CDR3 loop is CASSSPGNTGELFF. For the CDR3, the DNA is TGTGCCAGCAGCTCACCCGGGAACACCGGGGAGCTGTTTTTT. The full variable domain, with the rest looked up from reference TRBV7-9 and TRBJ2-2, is DTGVSQNPRHKITKRGQNVTFRCDPISEHNRLYWYRQTLGQGPEFLTYFQNEAQLEKSRLLSDRFSAERPKGSFSTLEIQRTEQGDSAMYLCASSSPGNTGELFFGEGSRLTVL.

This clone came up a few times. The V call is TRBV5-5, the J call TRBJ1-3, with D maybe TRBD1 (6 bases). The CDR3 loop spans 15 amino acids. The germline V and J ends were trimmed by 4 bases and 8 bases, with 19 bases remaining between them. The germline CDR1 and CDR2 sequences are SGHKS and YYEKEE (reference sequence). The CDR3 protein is CASSLMWGRMDTIYF. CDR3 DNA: TGTGCCAGCAGCCTAATGTGGGGGCGTATGGACACCATATATTTT.

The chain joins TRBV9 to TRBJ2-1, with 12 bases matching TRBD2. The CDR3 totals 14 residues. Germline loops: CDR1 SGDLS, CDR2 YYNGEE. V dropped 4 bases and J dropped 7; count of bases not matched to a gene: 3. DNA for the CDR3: TGTGCCAGCAGCCGGCTAGCGGGGGGGAATGAGCAGTTCTTC. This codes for CASSRLAGGNEQFF. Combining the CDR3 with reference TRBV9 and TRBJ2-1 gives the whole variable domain DSGVTQTPKHLITATGQRVTLRCSPRSGDLSVYWYQQSLDQGLQFLIQYYNGEERAKGNILERFSAQQFPDLHSELNLSSLELGDSALYFCASSRLAGGNEQFFGPGTRLTVL.

In DNA, the CDR3 is TGTGCCAGCAGCTTGACTAGCACAGATACGCAGTATTTT. Its protein product is CASSLTSTDTQYF. This sequence joins TRBV5-6 and TRBJ2-3, with D hard to call. Germline values: CDR1 SGHDT, CDR2 YYEEEE. V lost 1 base and J lost 0, with 3 bases in between. CDR3 size: 13 residues.